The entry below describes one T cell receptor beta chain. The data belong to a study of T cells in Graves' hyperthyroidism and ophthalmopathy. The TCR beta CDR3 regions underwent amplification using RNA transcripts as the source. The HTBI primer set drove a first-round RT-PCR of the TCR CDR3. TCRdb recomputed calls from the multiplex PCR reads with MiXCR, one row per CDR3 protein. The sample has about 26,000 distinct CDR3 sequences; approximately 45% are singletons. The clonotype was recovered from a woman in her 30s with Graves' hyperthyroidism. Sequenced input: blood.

This CDR3 reads CASSLQVNTEAFF. The CDR3 coding sequence is TGCGCCAGCAGTTTACAAGTGAACACTGAAGCTTTCTTT. This sequence joins TRBV10-2 and TRBJ1-1; D remains ambiguous. In germline, CDR1 is WSHSY, CDR2 SAAADI. This CDR3 region has 13 residues. Trimming stripped 5 bases from V and 0 bases from J, with 7 bases between.